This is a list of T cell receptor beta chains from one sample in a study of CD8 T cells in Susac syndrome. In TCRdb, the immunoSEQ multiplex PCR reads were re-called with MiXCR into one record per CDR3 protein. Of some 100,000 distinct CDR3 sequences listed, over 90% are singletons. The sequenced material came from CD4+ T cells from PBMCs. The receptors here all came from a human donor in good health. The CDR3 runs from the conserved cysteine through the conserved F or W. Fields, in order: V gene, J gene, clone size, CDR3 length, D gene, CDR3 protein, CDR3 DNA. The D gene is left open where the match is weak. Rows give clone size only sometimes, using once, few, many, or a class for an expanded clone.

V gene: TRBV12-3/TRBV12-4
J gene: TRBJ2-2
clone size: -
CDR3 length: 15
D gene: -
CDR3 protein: CASSFRRTNTGELFF
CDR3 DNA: TGTGCCAGCAGTTTTCGGCGGACAAACACCGGGGAGCTGTTTTTT

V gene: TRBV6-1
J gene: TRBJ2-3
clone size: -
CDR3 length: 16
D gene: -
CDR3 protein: CASSEPTGSLTDTQYF
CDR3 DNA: TGTGCCAGCAGTGAACCGACAGGCTCTCTCACAGATACGCAGTATTTT

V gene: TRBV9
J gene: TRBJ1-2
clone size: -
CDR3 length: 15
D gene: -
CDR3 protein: CASSVDGGAYYGYTF
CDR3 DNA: TGTGCCAGCAGCGTAGATGGGGGCGCCTACTATGGCTACACCTTC

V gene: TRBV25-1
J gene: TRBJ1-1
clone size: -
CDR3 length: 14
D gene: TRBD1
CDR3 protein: CASILGGANTEAFF
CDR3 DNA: TGTGCCAGCATACTAGGGGGCGCGAACACTGAAGCTTTCTTT

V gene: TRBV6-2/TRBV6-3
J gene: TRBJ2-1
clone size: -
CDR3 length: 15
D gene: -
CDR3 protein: CASSPSAGPYNEQFF
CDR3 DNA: TGTGCCAGCAGCCCCTCGGCGGGACCCTACAATGAGCAGTTCTTC

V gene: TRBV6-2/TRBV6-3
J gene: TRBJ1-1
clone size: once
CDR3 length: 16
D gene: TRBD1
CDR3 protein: CASSYREGALDTEAFF
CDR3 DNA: TGTGCCAGCAGTTATCGAGAGGGGGCTCTAGACACTGAAGCTTTCTTT

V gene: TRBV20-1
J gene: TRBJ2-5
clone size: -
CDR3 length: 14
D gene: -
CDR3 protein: CSVHTGGETETQYF
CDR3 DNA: TGCAGTGTTCATACCGGGGGAGAAACAGAGACCCAGTACTTC

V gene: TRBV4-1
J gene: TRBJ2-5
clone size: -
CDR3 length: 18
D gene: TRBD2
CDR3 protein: CASSQERGGLAVQETQYF
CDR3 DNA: TGCGCCAGCAGCCAAGAAAGGGGAGGACTAGCGGTCCAAGAGACCCAGTACTTC

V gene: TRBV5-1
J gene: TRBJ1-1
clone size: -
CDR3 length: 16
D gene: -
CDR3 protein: CASSLTTRAGGTEAFF
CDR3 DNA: TGCGCCAGCAGCCTAACCACGAGGGCTGGGGGCACTGAAGCTTTCTTT

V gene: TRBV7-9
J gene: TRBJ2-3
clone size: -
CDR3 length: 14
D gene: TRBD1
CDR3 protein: CAGNSGQARDTQYF
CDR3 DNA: TGTGCCGGAAACTCGGGACAGGCAAGGGATACGCAGTATTTT

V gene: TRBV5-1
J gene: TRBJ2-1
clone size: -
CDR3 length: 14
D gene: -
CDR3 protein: CASSPYAGNNEQFF
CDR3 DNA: TGCGCCAGCAGCCCATACGCGGGGAACAATGAGCAGTTCTTC

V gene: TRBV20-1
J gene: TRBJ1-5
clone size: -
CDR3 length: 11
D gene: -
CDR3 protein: CSARTPPGQHF
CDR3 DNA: TGCAGTGCTAGAACCCCCCCGGGACAGCATTTT

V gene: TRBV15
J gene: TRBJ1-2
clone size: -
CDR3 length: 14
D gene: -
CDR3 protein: CATSGSTGIYGYTF
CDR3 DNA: TGTGCCACCAGCGGATCTACAGGGATCTATGGCTACACCTTC

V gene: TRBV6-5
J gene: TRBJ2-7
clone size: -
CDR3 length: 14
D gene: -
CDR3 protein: CASSPSWNHYEQYF
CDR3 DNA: TGTGCCAGCAGCCCGTCCTGGAACCACTACGAGCAGTACTTC

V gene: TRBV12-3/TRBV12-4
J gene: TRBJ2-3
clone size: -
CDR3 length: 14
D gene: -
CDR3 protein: CASSFRRSADTQYF
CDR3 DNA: TGTGCCAGCAGTTTCCGACGGTCCGCAGATACGCAGTATTTT

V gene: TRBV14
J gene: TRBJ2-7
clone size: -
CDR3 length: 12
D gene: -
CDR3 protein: CASSFSGSEQYF
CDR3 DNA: TGTGCCAGCAGCTTTTCAGGCTCCGAGCAGTACTTC

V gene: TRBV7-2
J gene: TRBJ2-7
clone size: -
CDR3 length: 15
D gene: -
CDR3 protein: CASSRRGTEVSEQYF
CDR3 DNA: TGTGCCAGCAGCCGCCGCGGGACAGAAGTCTCCGAGCAGTACTTC

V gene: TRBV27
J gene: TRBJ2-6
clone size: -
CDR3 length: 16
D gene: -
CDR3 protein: CASSFSGVSGANVLTF
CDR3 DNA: TGTGCCAGCAGTTTTTCGGGGGTCTCTGGGGCCAACGTCCTGACTTTC

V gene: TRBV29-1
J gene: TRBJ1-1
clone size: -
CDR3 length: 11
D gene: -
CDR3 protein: CSVGGGTEAFF
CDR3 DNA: TGCAGCGTTGGGGGAGGGACTGAAGCTTTCTTT

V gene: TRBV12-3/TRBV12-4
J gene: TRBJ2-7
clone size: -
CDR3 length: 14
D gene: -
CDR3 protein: CASSPSVGNGEQYF
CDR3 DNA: TGTGCCAGCAGCCCCTCCGTCGGCAATGGCGAGCAGTACTTC

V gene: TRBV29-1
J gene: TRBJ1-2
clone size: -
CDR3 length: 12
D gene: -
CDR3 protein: CSVDSAYYGYTF
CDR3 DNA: TGCAGCGTTGACAGCGCTTACTATGGCTACACCTTC

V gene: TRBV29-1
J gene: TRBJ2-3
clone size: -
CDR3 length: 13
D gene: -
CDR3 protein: CSVGRASTDTQYF
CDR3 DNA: TGCAGCGTTGGTCGGGCCAGCACAGATACGCAGTATTTT

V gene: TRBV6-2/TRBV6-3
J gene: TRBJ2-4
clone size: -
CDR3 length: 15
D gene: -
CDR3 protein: CAAREQGLAKNIQYF
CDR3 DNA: TGTGCTGCTCGGGAACAGGGACTAGCCAAAAACATTCAGTACTTC

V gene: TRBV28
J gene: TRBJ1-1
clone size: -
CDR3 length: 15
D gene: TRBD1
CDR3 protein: CASSTGQGANTEAFF
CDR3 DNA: TGTGCCAGCAGTACGGGACAGGGTGCGAACACTGAAGCTTTCTTT

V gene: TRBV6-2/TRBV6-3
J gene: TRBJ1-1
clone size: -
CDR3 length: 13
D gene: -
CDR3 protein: CASKGVFNTEAFF
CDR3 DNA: TGTGCCAGCAAAGGGGTTTTCAACACTGAAGCTTTCTTT

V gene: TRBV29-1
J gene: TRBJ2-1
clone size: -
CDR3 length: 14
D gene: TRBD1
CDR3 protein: CSVEGDRLYNEQFF
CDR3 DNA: TGCAGCGTTGAAGGGGACAGGCTTTACAATGAGCAGTTCTTC

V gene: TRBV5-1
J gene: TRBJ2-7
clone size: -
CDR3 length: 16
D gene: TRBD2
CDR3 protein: CASSLISGGPTYEQYF
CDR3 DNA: TGCGCCAGCAGCTTGATTAGCGGGGGGCCCACCTACGAGCAGTACTTC

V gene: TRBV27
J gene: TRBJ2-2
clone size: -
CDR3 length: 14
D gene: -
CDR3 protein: CASSPTHNTGELFF
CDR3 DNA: TGTGCCAGCAGTCCGACCCACAACACCGGGGAGCTGTTTTTT

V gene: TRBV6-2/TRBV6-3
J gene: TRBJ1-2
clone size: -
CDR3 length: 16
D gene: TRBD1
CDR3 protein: CASNTPGQGDRYGYTF
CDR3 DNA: TGTGCCAGCAACACACCGGGACAGGGGGACCGCTATGGCTACACCTTC

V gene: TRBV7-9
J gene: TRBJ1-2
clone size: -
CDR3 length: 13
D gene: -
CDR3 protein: CASSPGIFAPYTF
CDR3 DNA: TGTGCCAGCAGCCCAGGGATTTTCGCCCCGTACACCTTC

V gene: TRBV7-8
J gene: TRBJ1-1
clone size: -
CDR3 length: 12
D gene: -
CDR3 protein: CASRQGNTEAFF
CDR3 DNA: TGTGCCAGCAGACAGGGGAACACTGAAGCTTTCTTT

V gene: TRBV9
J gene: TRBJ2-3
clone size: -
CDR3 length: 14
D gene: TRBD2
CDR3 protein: CASSASGGADTQFF
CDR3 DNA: TGTGCCAGCAGTGCAAGCGGGGGGGCAGATACGCAGTTTTTT

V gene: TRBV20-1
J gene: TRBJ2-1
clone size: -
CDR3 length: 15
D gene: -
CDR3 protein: CSARDLTSSYNEQFF
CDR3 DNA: TGCAGTGCTAGAGATTTAACAAGCTCCTACAATGAGCAGTTCTTC

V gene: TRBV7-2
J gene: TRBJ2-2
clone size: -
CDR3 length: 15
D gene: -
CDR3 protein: CASSRPGGKFGELFF
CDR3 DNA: TGTGCCAGCAGTCGGCCTGGGGGGAAGTTTGGGGAGCTGTTTTTT

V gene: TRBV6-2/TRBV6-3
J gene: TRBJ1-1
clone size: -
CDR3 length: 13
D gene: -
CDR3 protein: CASSPFVNTEAFF
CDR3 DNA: TGTGCCAGCAGCCCGTTTGTCAACACTGAAGCTTTCTTT

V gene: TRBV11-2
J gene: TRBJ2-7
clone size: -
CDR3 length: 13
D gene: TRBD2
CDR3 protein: CASSSIIGGEQYF
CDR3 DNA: TGTGCCAGCAGCTCAATAATCGGGGGGGAGCAGTACTTC

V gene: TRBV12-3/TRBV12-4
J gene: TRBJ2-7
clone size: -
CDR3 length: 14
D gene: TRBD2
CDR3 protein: CASSVLAGVYEQYF
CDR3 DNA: TGTGCCAGCAGCGTCCTAGCGGGGGTCTACGAGCAGTACTTC

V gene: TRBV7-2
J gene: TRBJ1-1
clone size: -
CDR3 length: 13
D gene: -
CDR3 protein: CASSGGGIAEAFF
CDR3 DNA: TGTGCCAGCAGCGGAGGGGGTATCGCTGAAGCTTTCTTT

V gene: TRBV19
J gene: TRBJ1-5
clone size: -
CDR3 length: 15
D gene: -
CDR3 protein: CASSPPGAPNQPQHF
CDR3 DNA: TGTGCCAGTAGTCCGCCCGGGGCCCCCAATCAGCCCCAGCATTTT

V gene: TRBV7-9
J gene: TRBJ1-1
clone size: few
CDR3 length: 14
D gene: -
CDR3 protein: CASSSHAESREAFF
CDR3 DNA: TGTGCCAGCAGCTCACACGCCGAGAGTCGTGAAGCTTTCTTT

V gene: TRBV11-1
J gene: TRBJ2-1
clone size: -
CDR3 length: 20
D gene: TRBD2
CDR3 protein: CASSLDPGLAGGHARDEQFF
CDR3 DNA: TGTGCCAGCAGCTTAGACCCGGGACTAGCGGGAGGCCACGCTCGTGATGAGCAGTTCTTC

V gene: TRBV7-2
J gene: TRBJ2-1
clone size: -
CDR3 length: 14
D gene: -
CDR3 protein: CASSPNGGINEQFF
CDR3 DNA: TGTGCCAGCAGCCCGAATGGGGGAATCAATGAGCAGTTCTTC

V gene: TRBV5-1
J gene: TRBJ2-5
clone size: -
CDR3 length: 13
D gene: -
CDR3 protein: CASSFQVKETQYF
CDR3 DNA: TGCGCCAGCAGCTTTCAGGTGAAAGAGACCCAGTACTTC

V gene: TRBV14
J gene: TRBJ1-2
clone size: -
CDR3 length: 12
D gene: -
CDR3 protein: CASGAAGEGYTF
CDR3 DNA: TGTGCCAGCGGAGCCGCCGGGGAAGGCTACACCTTC

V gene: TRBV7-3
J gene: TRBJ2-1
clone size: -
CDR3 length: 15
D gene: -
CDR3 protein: CASSSSSDGHNEQFF
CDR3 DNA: TGTGCCAGCAGCTCCTCTTCCGATGGCCACAATGAGCAGTTCTTC

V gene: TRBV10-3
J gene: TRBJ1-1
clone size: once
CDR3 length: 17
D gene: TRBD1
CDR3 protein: CAITAQDRERLGTEAFF
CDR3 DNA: TGTGCCATCACGGCCCAGGACAGGGAGCGTCTAGGGACTGAAGCTTTCTTT

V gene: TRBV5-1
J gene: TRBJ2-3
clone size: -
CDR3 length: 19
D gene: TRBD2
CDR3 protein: CASSLPLASGGSSTDTQYF
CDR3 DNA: TGCGCCAGCAGCTTACCCCTAGCTAGCGGGGGATCTAGCACAGATACGCAGTATTTT

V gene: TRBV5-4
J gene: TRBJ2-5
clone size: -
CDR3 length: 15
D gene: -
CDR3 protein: CATKDGGATPETQYF
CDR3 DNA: TGTGCCACCAAGGACGGGGGCGCTACCCCAGAGACCCAGTACTTC